This T cell receptor beta chain originates from a study of blood T cell repertoires in COVID-19. Overall study: T cells, B-cell-depleted T cells, or PBMCs provided the cDNA or gDNA that served as material.

All enrollees were roughly 18 to 89 years old and from fewer than 30 US areas. The study assigned cohorts using participant-reported clinical history. Two consecutive negative NP/OP PCR tests, clearance, or resolved symptoms defined Cohort 3 recovery. The germline V and J ends were trimmed by 2 bases and 0 bases, with 18 bases remaining between them. CDR3 length: 17 amino acids. Germline CDR1 SGHRS, CDR2 YFSETQ. Sequencing used immunoSEQ multiplex PCR; TCRdb keeps in-frame clones, though not all of them. The top ten clones hold more than 0.8% of a sample with 350,000 to 400,000 clones, roughly nine tenths of them seen once.

This sequence originates from a man between 18 and 29 years old who had recovered from COVID-19. The sequenced sample consisted of PBMCs or T cells enriched from blood (not recorded which). The rearrangement uses TRBV5-1 and TRBJ2-7; maybe TRBD2 (5 bases). CDR3 residues: CASSLYSNQRSSYEQYF. CDR3 nucleotides: TGCGCCAGCAGCTTATACAGCAACCAGCGGTCCTCCTACGAGCAGTACTTC.